These T cell receptor beta chains were read from a single sample in a study of T cells after yellow fever vaccination. MiXCR was run by TCRdb on the 5' RACE reads, yielding one entry per CDR3 protein. The sample records some 550,000 distinct CDR3 sequences, 15% to 20% being singletons. Sequenced material: PBMCs, taken 15 days after the yellow fever booster vaccination. All receptors derive from a man aged 25-45 years who received the YFV17D yellow fever vaccine. Each CDR3 is given with its conserved first and last residue. The D gene is left open where the match is weak. The listing skips clone size in some rows; elsewhere it reads once, few, many or a size class.

V	size	J	D	DNA	CDR3
TRBV29-1	few	TRBJ2-3	TRBD2	TGCAGCGTTGTTCGCGGGACTAGCGGCGGAGATACGCAGTATTTT	CSVVRGTSGGDTQYF
TRBV7-9	few	TRBJ2-5	-	TGTGCCAGCAGAGGGGGGCGTTCATCAGAGACCCAGTACTTC	CASRGGRSSETQYF
TRBV28	-	TRBJ2-6	TRBD1	TGTGCCAGCAGTCGGGACAGGCAGTCTGGGGCCAACGTCCTGACTTTC	CASSRDRQSGANVLTF
TRBV4-3	-	TRBJ2-6	-	TGCGCCAGCAGCCAAGATCGGGGTCCCCCCAGCTCTGGGGCCAACGTCCTGACTTTC	CASSQDRGPPSSGANVLTF
TRBV20-1	-	TRBJ2-3	-	TGCAGTGCAGACAGACAGTCGCGGACGCAGTATTTT	CSADRQSRTQYF
TRBV12-3/TRBV12-4	few	TRBJ2-5	-	TGTGCCAGCAGTTCCCTCCGAATAGGGCAAGAGACCCAGTACTTC	CASSSLRIGQETQYF
TRBV5-6	-	TRBJ1-1	-	TGTGCCAGCAGCTTGGTCCGGCCCTTGGACACTGAAGCTTTCTTT	CASSLVRPLDTEAFF
TRBV15	-	TRBJ2-2	-	TGTGCCACCAGCGGGTGGGACACCGGGGAGCTGTTTTTT	CATSGWDTGELFF
TRBV5-4	few	TRBJ1-6	TRBD1	TGTGCCAGCAGACAGGACAGGGTAAATTCACCCCTCCACTTT	CASRQDRVNSPLHF
TRBV12-3/TRBV12-4	-	TRBJ2-1	-	TGTGCCAGCAGTTTAGACTGGGGGGCCGGTGGGAATGAGCAGTTCTTC	CASSLDWGAGGNEQFF
TRBV29-1	few	TRBJ2-2	-	TGCAGCGCTATATATGACCGGTACACCGGGGAGCTGTTTTTT	CSAIYDRYTGELFF
TRBV20-1	-	TRBJ2-5	TRBD2	TGCAGTGCTAGAGAGCTCCTAGCGGGAGTGGAGACCCAGTACTTC	CSARELLAGVETQYF
TRBV28	few	TRBJ2-3	TRBD2	TGTGCCAGCAGTGGGGGGGGTGCCCGGGGCGATACGCAGTATTTT	CASSGGGARGDTQYF
TRBV5-1	few	TRBJ1-4	TRBD1	TGCGCCAGCAGCTTGGGCCAGGGGGCGGAAAAACTGTTTTTT	CASSLGQGAEKLFF
TRBV12-3/TRBV12-4	-	TRBJ2-4	-	TGTGCCAGCAGTACAGTAGGGAGCAAAAACATTCAGTACTTC	CASSTVGSKNIQYF
TRBV5-1	many	TRBJ2-6	-	TGCGCCAGCAGCCCCCTCTCTGGGGCCAACGTCCTGACTTTC	CASSPLSGANVLTF
TRBV10-3	-	TRBJ2-5	-	TGTGCCATCAGTGAGTCTGGACTAAAGGAGACCCAGTACTTC	CAISESGLKETQYF
TRBV28	-	TRBJ2-5	TRBD1	TGTGCCAGCAGCGGACAGGGACACCAAGAGACCCAGTACTTC	CASSGQGHQETQYF
TRBV6-1	-	TRBJ1-3	-	TGTGCCAGCAGCCCCGGCAGGGAGTCTGGAAACACCATATATTTT	CASSPGRESGNTIYF
TRBV5-1	few	TRBJ2-5	-	TGCGCCAGCCCCGGGACGACAGTAGAGACCCAGTACTTC	CASPGTTVETQYF
TRBV5-1	-	TRBJ1-1	-	TGCGCCAGCAGCGGAAGGGACACTGAAGCTTTCTTT	CASSGRDTEAFF
TRBV12-3/TRBV12-4	-	TRBJ2-2	-	TGTGCCAGCAGTTCGGGAGTTGCTGGGGAGCTGTTTTTT	CASSSGVAGELFF
TRBV20-1	many	TRBJ1-1	-	TGCAGTGCTCCCTTGTCGTGGAACACTGAAGCTTTCTTT	CSAPLSWNTEAFF
TRBV9	many	TRBJ2-5	TRBD2	TGTGCCAGCAGCGCGGGACTAGCAACTGAGACCCAGTACTTC	CASSAGLATETQYF
TRBV28	few	TRBJ1-5	TRBD1	TGTGCCAGCTCTATCCCCGGGACAGCTTATAGCAATCAGCCCCAGCATTTT	CASSIPGTAYSNQPQHF
TRBV18	-	TRBJ2-1	-	TGTGCCAGCTCACGCCTCCCTGGTGAGCAGTTCTTC	CASSRLPGEQFF
TRBV28	few	TRBJ2-1	TRBD2	TGTGCCAGCAGTCCCATGACTAGCGGGAAGCAGTTCTTC	CASSPMTSGKQFF
TRBV20-1	-	TRBJ2-2	TRBD2	TGCAGTGCTAGTGGTTCTAGCGGGTCGAACACCGGGGAGCTGTTTTTT	CSASGSSGSNTGELFF
TRBV6-5	few	TRBJ2-7	TRBD2	TGTGCCAGCACTTTTAGCGGGAGGGCCTACGAGCAGTACTTC	CASTFSGRAYEQYF
TRBV20-1	-	TRBJ2-7	-	TGCAGTGCTAGAGATGGGACCTTCCAAGGAGGCGAGCAGTACTTC	CSARDGTFQGGEQYF
TRBV7-2	few	TRBJ2-4	TRBD1	TGTGCCAGCAGCCGGGGACAGGGGTGGGACATTCAGTACTTC	CASSRGQGWDIQYF
TRBV7-2	few	TRBJ2-7	-	TGTGCCAGCAGCTTAGCGGTACAGTCCTACGAGCAGTACTTC	CASSLAVQSYEQYF
TRBV24-1	-	TRBJ2-1	TRBD1	TGTGCCACCAGTGACCCTACAGGGGGCGGAATCGATGAGCAGTTCTTC	CATSDPTGGGIDEQFF
TRBV10-2	few	TRBJ2-1	-	TGCGCCAGCAGTGAGGGACTGGACTCCTACAATGAGCAGTTCTTC	CASSEGLDSYNEQFF
TRBV7-2	few	TRBJ2-1	TRBD2	TGTGCCAGCAGCAGACGAGGACTAGCGGGATTCGATGAGCAGTTCTTC	CASSRRGLAGFDEQFF
TRBV6-5	-	TRBJ2-7	TRBD1	TGTGCCAGCAGTTACCCGGACAGGGAAAAGCAGTACTTC	CASSYPDREKQYF
TRBV5-1	few	TRBJ2-3	TRBD2	TGCGCCAGCAGCACCGGGACTAGCGGGAGGGCCGATACGCAGTATTTT	CASSTGTSGRADTQYF
TRBV5-1	few	TRBJ2-7	-	TGCGCCAGCAGCTTGGCCGAGGCAGCCTACGAGCAGTACTTC	CASSLAEAAYEQYF
TRBV10-3	few	TRBJ2-3	TRBD2	TGTGCCATCAGACTAGCGGAGACAGATACGCAGTATTTT	CAIRLAETDTQYF
TRBV14	-	TRBJ2-7	-	TGTGCCAGCAGCCAAGATCGACGCTACGAGCAGTACTTC	CASSQDRRYEQYF
TRBV6-2/TRBV6-3	few	TRBJ1-1	-	TGTGCCAGCAGTTTCACCGACGGAGCTTTCTTT	CASSFTDGAFF
TRBV20-1	few	TRBJ1-3	-	TGCAGTGCTAGAGATGGGGCGAACGGAAACACCATATATTTT	CSARDGANGNTIYF
TRBV9	-	TRBJ2-1	TRBD2	TGTGCCAGCAGCGGCGTCACGGGAGGGTTGTATGAGCAGTTCTTC	CASSGVTGGLYEQFF
TRBV19	few	TRBJ2-7	-	TGTGCCAGTAGTTACGGACAAGGGAACGAGCAGTACTTC	CASSYGQGNEQYF
TRBV28	-	TRBJ2-7	-	TGTGCCACCGGAGAGCAGTACTTC	CATGEQYF
TRBV5-1	-	TRBJ1-6	TRBD1	TGCGCCAGCAGCTTGGAGGCGACAGGGACTTCACCCCTCCACTTT	CASSLEATGTSPLHF
TRBV4-1	-	TRBJ2-7	-	TGCGCCAGCAGCCAGATACGGGGGCGTGAGGACGAGCAGTACTTC	CASSQIRGREDEQYF
TRBV5-1	-	TRBJ2-2	TRBD1	TGCGCCAGCCATCCTCCCGGGACAGGGAACACCGGGGAGCTGTTTTTT	CASHPPGTGNTGELFF
TRBV12-3/TRBV12-4	-	TRBJ2-1	-	TGTGCTAACTCCCGAGCTACCTACAATGAGCAGTTCTTC	CANSRATYNEQFF
TRBV28	few	TRBJ2-1	TRBD2	TGTGCCAGCAGAAACCAGCGGGAGGGGTTTTACAATGAGCAGTTCTTC	CASRNQREGFYNEQFF
TRBV12-3/TRBV12-4	-	TRBJ2-3	TRBD2	TGTGCCAGCAGTTTTAGCGGGGACACAGATACGCAGTATTTT	CASSFSGDTDTQYF
TRBV29-1	few	TRBJ1-1	-	TGCAGCGTTGGCAGCTCATATGAAGCTTTCTTT	CSVGSSYEAFF
TRBV5-1	few	TRBJ2-7	TRBD1	TGCGCCAGCAGCCCCCAATCCGGGACAGGGCACGAGCAGTACTTC	CASSPQSGTGHEQYF